The source of this TCR beta chain is a study of T cells in Graves' hyperthyroidism and ophthalmopathy. Stable Graves' hyperthyroidism denoted no ophthalmopathy progression over 18 months. In patients aged 18 to 65, hyperthyroidism was newly diagnosed, with duration under 2 months. It was RNA transcripts that yielded the amplified TCR beta CDR3 regions. The HTBI set primed first-round TCR CDR3 RT-PCR. Each CDR3 protein gets one entry after TCRdb re-called the multiplex PCR reads with MiXCR. The sample has around 350,000 distinct CDR3 sequences; about a fifth are singletons. The J segment lost 6 bases and the V segment lost 0 bases, leaving 2 bases of the junction unmatched. This CDR3 comprises 14 residues. CDR1 is SGHAT and CDR2 is FQDESV in the germline V gene (reference sequence).

The TCR originated in a woman between 18 and 29 years old with Graves' hyperthyroidism. The chain joins TRBV11-1 to TRBJ2-1; 7 positions match TRBD2. The sequencing input was blood. The CDR3 sequence: CASSLAGGTNEQFF. CDR3 nucleotide sequence: TGTGCCAGCAGCTTAGCGGGGGGGACCAATGAGCAGTTCTTC.